This TCR beta chain was profiled in a study of shared clonotypes between healthy human individuals. Researchers ran the assay at a deep level. Every subset's genomic DNA went evenly onto several immunoSEQ plates. Sequencing used immunoSEQ multiplex PCR; TCRdb keeps in-frame clones, though not all of them. The sample carries roughly 2.1 million clones, more than 85% recorded once. Whole-study results and caveats: Sample collection involved blood only; tissue repertoires are likely different.

About this clone itself: Its antigen is not identified.

CD8 cells regarded as naive lacked CD45RO, were positively chosen for CCR7, and omitted terminally differentiated effector memory CD45RA+ cells. Trimming took 5 bases from V and 3 from J; bases not matched to a gene: 2. The CDR3 runs 13 residues. Germline CDR1 and CDR2: SGHNT and YYREEE (reference sequence). The sequence derives from a man between 18 and 29 years old in good health. Some clones in this sample may be carry-over from other donors' samples. The sequenced sample was naive CD8+ T cells from PBMCs. The chain joins TRBV5-4 to TRBJ1-1; TRBD1 agrees at 9 bases. The CDR3 loop is CASRDRGDTEAFF. The CDR3 nucleotides read TGTGCCAGCAGGGACAGGGGTGACACTGAAGCTTTCTTT.